This T cell receptor beta chain was sequenced in a study of shared T cell receptors in the human thymus. Clones were sequenced by immunoSEQ multiplex PCR, and TCRdb holds only the in-frame ones, with some missing. The table shows hundreds of thousands of clones, with 88% occurring only once. This sample was shared with a second study, whose subject was human thymus T cells. That paper notes: Finnish infants who were healthy and having corrective surgery for congenital heart defects made up the donors. Resected material from corrective heart surgery provided the thymus tissue analysed. Apparent bias marked the V and J gene usage of thymic and blood repertoires. What related research reported was that thymic repertoires overlapped highly among unrelated individuals.

The specimen was thymocytes. The receptor's source is a boy under two years old with a congenital heart defect.

CDR3 coding DNA: TGTGCCAGCAGTCGGTTCGGCGGGAGGGTAGGAGATACGCAGTATTTT. Translation: CASSRFGGRVGDTQYF. The chain joins TRBV2 to TRBJ2-3, with TRBD2 identical over 9 bases. The CDR3 totals 16 residues. Trimming took 5 bases from V and 5 from J; bases not matched to a gene: 11. Germline V lookup: CDR1 SNHLY, CDR2 FYNNEI.